This T cell receptor beta chain was documented in a study of vaccination effects on CD4 cells after COVID-19. The overall study: Within the ViraFEST assay, antigen-specific CD4+ T cells underwent expansion with viral peptide pools prior to sequencing. A couple of convalescent pre-vaccine samples were taken 142 and 148 days post-diagnosis. Findings of the study overall: The study got few convalescent patients and did not collect any early post-infection timepoints.

This CDR3 contains 14 residues. The germline V gene encodes CDR1 MDHEN and CDR2 SYDVKM. With 4 bases removed from V and 1 base from J, the gap between germline ends came to 7 bases. Assay: immunoSEQ multiplex PCR; the TCRdb copy retains only in-frame clones and omits some. The sample carries tens of thousands of clones, approximately 70% recorded once. Between days 9 and 10 of culture, CD4+ T cells were separated out. In this sample, this clone turned up a few times. As yet, its antigen is unknown. The sample here was CD4+ T cells from PBMCs cultured without peptide, taken before COVID-19 vaccination. The TCR comes from a human donor who had a prior SARS-CoV-2 infection. V gene TRBV28 combines with J gene TRBJ2-2; D gene unclear. DNA for the CDR3: TGTGCCAGCAGTTGGACGGTGAACACCGGGGAGCTGTTTTTT. It is translated as CASSWTVNTGELFF.